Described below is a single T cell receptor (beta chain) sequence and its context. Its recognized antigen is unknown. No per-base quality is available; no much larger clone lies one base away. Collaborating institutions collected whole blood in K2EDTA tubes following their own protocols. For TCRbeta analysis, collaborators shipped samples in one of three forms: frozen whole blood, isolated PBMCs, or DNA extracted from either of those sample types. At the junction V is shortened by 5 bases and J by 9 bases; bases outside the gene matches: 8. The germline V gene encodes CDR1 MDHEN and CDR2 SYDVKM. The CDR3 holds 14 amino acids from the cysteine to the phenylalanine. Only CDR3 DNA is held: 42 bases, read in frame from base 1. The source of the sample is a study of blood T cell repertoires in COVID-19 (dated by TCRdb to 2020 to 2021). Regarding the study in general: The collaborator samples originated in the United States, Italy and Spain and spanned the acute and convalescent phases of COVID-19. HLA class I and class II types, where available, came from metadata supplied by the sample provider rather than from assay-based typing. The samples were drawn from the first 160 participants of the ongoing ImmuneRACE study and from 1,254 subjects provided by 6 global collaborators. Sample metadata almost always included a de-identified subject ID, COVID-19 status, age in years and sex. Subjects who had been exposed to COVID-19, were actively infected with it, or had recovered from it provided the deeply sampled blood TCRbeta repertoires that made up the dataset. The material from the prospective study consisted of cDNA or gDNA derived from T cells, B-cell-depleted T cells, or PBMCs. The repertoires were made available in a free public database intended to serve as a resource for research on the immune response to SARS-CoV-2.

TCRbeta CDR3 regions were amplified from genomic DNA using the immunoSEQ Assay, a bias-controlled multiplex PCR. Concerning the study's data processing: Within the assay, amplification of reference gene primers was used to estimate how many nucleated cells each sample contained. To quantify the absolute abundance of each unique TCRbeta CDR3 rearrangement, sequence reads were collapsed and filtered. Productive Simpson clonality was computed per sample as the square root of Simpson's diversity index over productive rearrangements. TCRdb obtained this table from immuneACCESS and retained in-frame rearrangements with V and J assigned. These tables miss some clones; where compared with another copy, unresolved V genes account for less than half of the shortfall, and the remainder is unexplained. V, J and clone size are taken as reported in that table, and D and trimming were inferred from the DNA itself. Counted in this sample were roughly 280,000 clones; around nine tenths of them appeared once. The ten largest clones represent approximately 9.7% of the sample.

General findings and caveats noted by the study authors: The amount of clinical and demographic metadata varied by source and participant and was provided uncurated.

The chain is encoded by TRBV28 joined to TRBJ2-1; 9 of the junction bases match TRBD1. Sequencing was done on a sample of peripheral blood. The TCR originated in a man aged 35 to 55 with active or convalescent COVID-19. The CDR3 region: CASSHGQGWVEQFF. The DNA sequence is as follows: TGTGCCAGCAGTCACGGACAGGGGTGGGTTGAGCAGTTCTTC.